The 19 T cell receptor beta chains below come from one sample, sequenced in a study of blood T cell repertoires in COVID-19. Using immunoSEQ multiplex PCR, the repertoire was profiled, and TCRdb retains in-frame clones only, with some absent. The sample lists over 350,000 clones, about nine tenths occurring once. Sequenced sample: peripheral blood. The origin of the receptors is a woman aged 25 to 39 with active or convalescent COVID-19.

The chain couples TRBV18 to TRBJ1-2; D is possibly TRBD1 (6 bases). The CDR3 has 15 residues. Trimming cost V 2 bases and J 4 bases, with 14 bases left between them. Per the germline V gene, CDR1 is KGHSH and CDR2 is LQKENI. The CDR3 reads CASSPTAVRGYGYTF. The DNA for the CDR3 is TGTGCCAGCTCACCAACCGCCGTCAGGGGCTATGGCTACACCTTC.

This clone has a single count. The chain uses TRBV5-1 and TRBJ1-2; 8 bases are shared with TRBD1. The V segment lost 4 bases and the J segment 5 bases; nucleotides outside the gene matches: 13. Germline CDR1 is SGHRS and CDR2 is YFSETQ. This CDR3 is built from 16 residues. The CDR3 loop is CASSPLPGQGSYGYTF. The CDR3, as DNA: TGCGCCAGCAGCCCACTCCCCGGACAGGGATCATATGGCTACACCTTC.

The J gene is TRBJ1-2, the V gene TRBV13; possibly TRBD1 for D (5 bases). Germline values: CDR1 PRHDT, CDR2 FYEKMQ (reference sequence). V was trimmed by 6 bases and J by 2 bases, leaving 19 bases between them. This CDR3 has 16 amino acids. CDR3 sequence: CASSFRGGGGNYGYTF. The CDR3 DNA reads as TGTGCCAGCAGTTTTCGTGGGGGGGGTGGGAACTATGGCTACACCTTC.

V and J are TRBV6-2 or TRBV6-3 and TRBJ2-7; possible D gene TRBD2, 5 bases. The V gene's germline CDR1 is MNHEY and CDR2 SVGEGT. V lost 5 bases and J 2 bases, leaving 10 bases between the germline ends. The CDR3 consists of 13 residues. CDR3 DNA sequence: TGTGCCAGCAGTCGGGGTATACCCTACGAGCAGTACTTC. Translating gives CASSRGIPYEQYF.

The chain employs TRBV29-1 and TRBJ2-1, with 10 bases aligning to TRBD2. The V segment lost 7 bases and the J segment 3 bases; nucleotides outside the gene matches: 3. This CDR3 region has 13 residues. CDR1 is SQVTM, CDR2 ANQGSEA, per germline. The CDR3 DNA is TGCAGCGCAGGACTAGCGGACTACAATGAGCAGTTCTTC. This translates into CSAGLADYNEQFF.

This clone occurred once. The chain uses TRBV27 and TRBJ2-7, with TRBD1 matching over 7 bases. V lost 6 bases, J lost 3 bases, and 5 bases stayed unmatched. Per the germline V gene, CDR1 is MNHEY and CDR2 is SMNVEV (reference sequence). The CDR3 consists of 13 residues. CDR3 bases: TGTGCCAGCAGCGACAGGGATTTCTACGAGCAGTACTTC. Its translation: CASSDRDFYEQYF.

This clone was recorded once. V gene TRBV4-1 combines with J gene TRBJ1-1; D gene uncertain. This CDR3 region has 11 residues. Germline-derived CDR1 and CDR2 are MGHRA and YSYEKL. With 3 bases removed from V and 5 bases from J, the gap between germline ends came to 4 bases. In DNA form, the CDR3 reads TGCGCCAGCAGCCAGCGTACTGAAGCTTTCTTT. Encoded protein: CASSQRTEAFF.

The gene calls are TRBV3-1 (or the pseudogene TRBV3-2) and TRBJ1-4; possibly TRBD1 for D (5 bases). The CDR3 is 17 amino acids. Per germline, CDR1 LGHDT and CDR2 YNNKEL (reference sequence). Trimming removed 4 bases from V and 2 bases from J, with 17 bases in between. In DNA, the CDR3 is TGTGCCAGCAGCCGATCCAGGGTTTTCGCGACTAATGAAAAACTGTTTTTT. Translated, it gives CASSRSRVFATNEKLFF.

The J gene is TRBJ1-1, the V gene TRBV30; D remains ambiguous. The CDR3 totals 16 residues. The ends were cut back, 0 bases at V and 1 base at J, with 15 bases in the middle. CDR1 is GTSNPN, CDR2 SVGIG, per germline (reference sequence). The CDR3 DNA follows: TGTGCCTGGAGTGTAGTGGAGGTTGAGGCGAACACTGAAGCTTTCTTT. Protein product: CAWSVVEVEANTEAFF.

The chain combines TRBV18 with TRBJ1-6; a possible D gene is TRBD1 (5 bases). This CDR3 has 15 residues. Deletions cut 3 bases from V and 5 bases from J, with 11 bases between. Germline V gene data show CDR1 as KGHSH and CDR2 as LQKENI. For the CDR3, the DNA is TGTGCCAGCTCACCGGGCAGGGCCGATAATTCACCCCTCCACTTT. Translated, it gives CASSPGRADNSPLHF.

The chain couples TRBV19 to TRBJ2-7, with 7 bases that match TRBD1. The CDR3 totals 13 residues. Losses at the gene ends were 4 bases for V and 7 bases for J; bases not matched to a gene: 7. Germline CDR1 is LNHDA and CDR2 is SQIVND (reference sequence). CDR3 in amino acids: CASSKTGVGEQYF. For the CDR3, the DNA is TGTGCCAGTAGTAAAACAGGGGTTGGGGAGCAGTACTTC.

This clone was picked up one time. This chain joins TRBV6-1 and TRBJ2-1; 7 nucleotides line up with TRBD2. V lost 2 bases to trimming and J lost 4 bases; unmatched junction nucleotides: 5. Germline CDR1 is MNHNS and CDR2 is SASEGT. CDR3 length: 15 amino acids. The CDR3 nucleotides are TGTGCCAGCAGTGAAAGCAGCGGGGTGTACAATGAGCAGTTCTTC. Translating gives CASSESSGVYNEQFF.

Remarks on this clone: At the DNA level, this CDR3 is encoded by other sequences in the same sample as well. The chain couples TRBV2 to TRBJ1-2; no firm D call. This CDR3 is 13 amino acids long. The V end lost 6 bases, the J end lost 4 bases, and 12 bases lay between the germline ends. Germline V gives CDR1 SNHLY, CDR2 FYNNEI. The CDR3 coding sequence is TGTGCCAGCAGCAGAGGAACGGCCTATGGCTACACCTTC. This sequence encodes CASSRGTAYGYTF.

The genes are TRBV11-1 and TRBJ2-1; D is perhaps TRBD2 (6 bases). CDR1 is SGHAT and CDR2 is FQDESV in the germline V gene (reference sequence). The CDR3 spans 14 residues. V was clipped by 5 bases and J by 6 bases, with 14 bases between them. The CDR3 protein is CASSPGERPNEQFF. CDR3 nucleotides: TGTGCCAGCAGCCCGGGAGAGCGTCCCAATGAGCAGTTCTTC.

V gene TRBV18 combines with J gene TRBJ1-1; the D gene is possibly TRBD1 (5 bases). The CDR3 contains 15 residues. The germline CDR1 and CDR2 sequences are KGHSH and LQKENI. V dropped 3 bases and J dropped 0 bases, with 11 bases sitting between them. The CDR3 DNA sequence: TGTGCCAGCTCACCCGAGGACACTATGAACACTGAAGCTTTCTTT. Encoded protein: CASSPEDTMNTEAFF.

V gene TRBV5-8 combines with J gene TRBJ1-3, with a possible D match to TRBD1 (6 bases). The V end lost 1 base, the J end lost 4 bases, and 9 bases lay between the germline ends. This CDR3 is 14 amino acids long. Germline V gene data show CDR1 as SGHTS and CDR2 as YDEGEE. The CDR3 is CASSLKQGGNTIYF. Written as DNA, the CDR3 is TGTGCCAGCAGCTTGAAACAGGGAGGAAACACCATATATTTT.

The chain employs TRBV19 and TRBJ1-2, with TRBD1 matching over 7 bases. CDR3 length: 13 residues. CDR1 LNHDA and CDR2 SQIVND come from the germline V gene (reference sequence). J gave up 4 bases and V 10 bases, and 9 bases lay outside the gene matches. The CDR3 DNA reads TGTGCCACCAGAGCTGGGACAGCCTATGGCTACACCTTC. Translated, it gives CATRAGTAYGYTF.

This clone was observed a single time. This rearrangement joins TRBV18 to TRBJ2-7; maybe TRBD1 (5 bases). The ends were cut back, 0 bases at V and 3 bases at J, with 12 bases in the middle. The germline gives CDR1 KGHSH, CDR2 LQKENI. The CDR3 length is 15 residues. The CDR3 region is CASSPPLGQGYEQYF. In DNA, the CDR3 is TGTGCCAGCTCACCACCATTGGGCCAGGGCTACGAGCAGTACTTC.

The chain is built from TRBV3-1 (or the pseudogene TRBV3-2) and TRBJ2-2; 8 nucleotides align to TRBD1. CDR1 and CDR2 from the germline V gene are LGHDT and YNNKEL (reference sequence). This CDR3 region has 14 residues. Trimming at V came to 5 bases and at J to 5 bases, leaving 4 bases not matched to a gene. The DNA for the CDR3 is TGTGCCAGCAGCTTATACAGGGGGACCGGGGAGCTGTTTTTT. Amino acids: CASSLYRGTGELFF.